Following are 22 T cell receptor beta chains from one sample sequenced in a study of blood T cell repertoires in COVID-19. TCRdb's copy holds only in-frame clones and misses some; the assay was immunoSEQ multiplex PCR. The table records under 90,000 clones, 75% to 90% of them present only once. Specimen: peripheral blood. These receptors were taken from an elderly woman with active or convalescent COVID-19.

The chain carries TRBV5-1 and TRBJ2-1; maybe TRBD2 (6 bases). The CDR3 loop spans 16 amino acids. V gave up 2 bases and J gave up 3 bases, with 15 bases separating them. Germline V lookup: CDR1 SGHRS, CDR2 YFSETQ. DNA for the CDR3: TGCGCCAGCAGCTTTCGCACCGGGACTGGCTACAATGAGCAGTTCTTC. It codes for CASSFRTGTGYNEQFF.

This chain uses TRBV27 with TRBJ2-1; 8 bases agree with TRBD1. The CDR3 consists of 13 residues. CDR1 is MNHEY, CDR2 SMNVEV, per germline (reference sequence). V lost 2 bases, J lost 7 bases, and 1 base stayed unmatched. CDR3 bases: TGTGCCAGCAGTTTACGACAGGGGAATGAGCAGTTCTTC. It codes for CASSLRQGNEQFF.

The chain has TRBV11-1 and TRBJ2-5; 7 positions match TRBD1. With V trimmed by 4 bases and J by 5 bases, 10 bases remained unmatched. Germline CDR1 and CDR2: SGHAT and FQDESV (reference sequence). This CDR3 comprises 15 residues. CDR3 nucleotide sequence: TGTGCCAGCAGCTCAGCAACAGGGGTTTGGGAGACCCAGTACTTC. It yields the protein CASSSATGVWETQYF.

This clone was found a few times. This chain joins TRBV21-1 and TRBJ2-2; the table gives TRBD2 as D, unverified against the DNA. TRBV21-1 is a recognized pseudogene. This CDR3 comprises 14 residues. CDR3 in amino acids: CASSNRRGSGELFF. DNA for the CDR3: TGTGCCAGCAGCAACCGGCGGGGGTCCGGGGAGCTGTTTTTT.

This chain links TRBV6-2 or TRBV6-3 with TRBJ2-3, with D perhaps matching TRBD2 (7 bases). The CDR3 runs to 15 residues. The V end lost 5 bases, the J end lost 5 bases, and 17 bases lay between the germline ends. Germline CDR1 and CDR2: MNHEY and SVGEGT. CDR3: CASSQRGGDRDTQYF. The DNA for the CDR3 is TGTGCCAGCAGTCAAAGGGGGGGTGATCGAGATACGCAGTATTTT.

This chain links TRBV7-2 with TRBJ2-1; TRBD2 matches 14 bases. The germline CDR1 and CDR2 sequences are SGHTA and FQGNSA. The junction had 5 bases not matched to a gene; V was cut back by 5 bases and J by 8 bases. The CDR3 is 15 residues long. CDR3 nucleotide sequence: TGTGCCAGCAGCGGGGGACTAGCGGGAGTCGATGAGCAGTTCTTC. Translating it yields CASSGGLAGVDEQFF.

The chain combines TRBV6-5 with TRBJ2-7, with D possibly matching TRBD1 (6 bases). The CDR3 has 13 amino acids. Germline V gives CDR1 MNHEY, CDR2 SVGAGI. V was trimmed by 8 bases and J by 6 bases, leaving 17 bases between them. The chain's CDR3 is CASRIASGAEQYF. The CDR3 nucleotides are TGTGCCAGCCGAATCGCCTCAGGGGCCGAGCAGTACTTC.

The chain couples TRBV12-3 or TRBV12-4 to TRBJ1-2; 9 bases line up with TRBD1. Trimming removed 5 bases from V and 13 bases from J; junction bases left unmatched: 11. This CDR3 comprises 13 residues. The CDR3: CASSPGQGFVGTF. CDR3 in DNA: TGTGCCAGCAGTCCCGGACAGGGGTTCGTGGGCACCTTC.

The CDR3 region is CASSLLERTGELFF. CDR3 DNA sequence: TGCGCCAGCAGCTTGTTAGAGAGGACCGGGGAGCTGTTTTTT. The chain employs TRBV5-1 and TRBJ2-2; no clear D. Trimming took 1 base from V and 5 from J, leaving 9 bases between them. CDR1 and CDR2 (germline): SGHRS, YFSETQ. The CDR3 runs 14 residues.

CDR3 residues: CASSPASVAYEQYF. The DNA of the CDR3 is TGTGCCAGCTCACCAGCTAGCGTGGCCTACGAGCAGTACTTC. The rearrangement joins TRBV18 to TRBJ2-7, with a tentative D call TRBD2 (6 bases). CDR3 size: 14 residues. Germline lookup yields CDR1 KGHSH and CDR2 LQKENI. Trimming took off 2 bases at V and 2 bases at J, with 10 bases between the two ends.

The V and J genes are TRBV7-3 and TRBJ2-5, with D unresolved. The CDR3 sequence is 13 residues long. Germline-derived CDR1 and CDR2 are SGHTA and FQGTGA. V dropped 0 bases and J dropped 5 bases, with 7 bases sitting between them. The CDR3 sequence is CASSLTAPETQYF. The CDR3 DNA reads as TGTGCCAGCAGCTTAACGGCCCCGGAGACCCAGTACTTC.

The chain has TRBV7-9 and TRBJ2-7, with D uncertain. The CDR3 contains 13 residues. Trimming pared 1 base from V and 5 bases from J, leaving 9 bases between. Germline values: CDR1 SEHNR, CDR2 FQNEAQ (reference sequence). The CDR3 sequence is CASSLGESNEQYF. DNA of the CDR3: TGTGCCAGCAGCTTAGGAGAATCCAACGAGCAGTACTTC.

V is TRBV30 and J is TRBJ2-3, with 9 bases lining up with TRBD2. The CDR3 spans 13 residues. J lost 4 bases, V lost 4 bases, and 3 bases had no gene match. Germline loops: CDR1 GTSNPN, CDR2 SVGIG (reference sequence). The chain's CDR3 is CAWTSGGSDTQYF. In DNA, the CDR3 is TGTGCCTGGACCAGCGGGGGGTCAGATACGCAGTATTTT.

The chain couples TRBV7-2 to TRBJ2-5; no reliable D call. V shed 7 bases and J shed 5 bases, with 14 bases lying between them. Germline loops: CDR1 SGHTA, CDR2 FQGNSA. The CDR3 is 13 amino acids. CDR3 nucleotides: TGTGCCAGCACCCCCGCGGAGTGGGAGACCCAGTACTTC. Amino acid sequence: CASTPAEWETQYF.

The V and J genes are TRBV28 and TRBJ1-1; 9 bases are a match to TRBD1. The CDR3 consists of 15 residues. The V gene's germline CDR1 is MDHEN and CDR2 SYDVKM. After removal of 2 bases from V and 4 bases from J, the junction contained 5 bases not matched to a gene. CDR3 in amino acids: CASSLPGQGGTEAFF. For the CDR3, the DNA is TGTGCCAGCAGTTTACCGGGACAGGGAGGCACTGAAGCTTTCTTT. Filled out from reference TRBV28 and TRBJ1-1, the complete variable domain reads DVKVTQSSRYLVKRTGEKVFLECVQDMDHENMFWYRQDPGLGLRLIYFSYDVKMKEKGDIPEGYSVSREKKERFSLILESASTNQTSMYLCASSLPGQGGTEAFFGQGTRLTVV.

The gene calls are TRBV6-2 or TRBV6-3 and TRBJ2-1; a weak D match, TRBD2 (7 bases). CDR3 length: 14 residues. V lost 0 bases, J lost 9 bases, and 12 bases lay in between. Germline loops: CDR1 MNHEY, CDR2 SVGEGT. The CDR3 DNA sequence: TGTGCCAGCAGTTACTCACAAGGGGGGGGTGAGCAGTTCTTC. This codes for CASSYSQGGGEQFF.

The rearrangement links TRBV6-6 to TRBJ1-4, with unresolved D. This CDR3 is 16 amino acids long. V lost 6 bases and J 3 bases, leaving 17 bases between the germline ends. CDR1 MNHNY and CDR2 SVGAGI come from the germline V gene (reference sequence). The CDR3 DNA reads TGTGCCAGCAGCCAATCACTCGGGGTTCCTAATGAAAAACTGTTTTTT. Its protein is CASSQSLGVPNEKLFF.

The chain has TRBV5-4 and TRBJ2-5, with 9 bases identical to TRBD2. The CDR3 has 14 residues. Germline values: CDR1 SGHNT, CDR2 YYREEE (reference sequence). The V segment lost 2 bases and the J segment 5 bases; nucleotides outside the gene matches: 4. CDR3 DNA: TGTGCCAGCAGCTTTGGCGGGGGGGCGGAGACCCAGTACTTC. This translates into CASSFGGGAETQYF.

The chain recombines TRBV27 with TRBJ1-6; the D is unclear. The germline gives CDR1 MNHEY, CDR2 SMNVEV (reference sequence). The CDR3 covers 13 residues. V was shortened by 8 bases and J by 8 bases, with 13 bases between the two germline ends. This chain's CDR3 is CASAYYTDSPLHF. In DNA form, the CDR3 reads TGTGCCAGCGCGTACTATACTGATTCACCCCTCCACTTT.

The CDR3 here is CASSLAMEYSPLHF. The CDR3 coding sequence is TGTGCCAGCAGCTTGGCCATGGAGTACTCACCCCTCCACTTT. The chain joins TRBV5-4 to TRBJ1-6; D is uncertain. The ends were cut back, 0 bases at V and 10 bases at J, with 11 bases in the middle. The germline CDR1 and CDR2 sequences are SGHNT and YYREEE (reference sequence). The CDR3 is made up of 14 amino acids.

The chain links TRBV2 to TRBJ1-5; the D gene is possibly TRBD1 (5 bases). The CDR3 loop spans 16 amino acids. Trimming pared 6 bases from V and 1 base from J, leaving 16 bases between. In germline, CDR1 is SNHLY, CDR2 FYNNEI. The CDR3: CASSPAGSGSNQPQHF. CDR3 DNA sequence: TGTGCCAGCAGCCCCGCAGGGTCAGGCAGCAATCAGCCCCAGCATTTT.

The chain is built from TRBV28 and TRBJ2-1, with unresolved D. Germline V CDR1 and CDR2: MDHEN, SYDVKM. The CDR3 spans 14 residues. V dropped 2 bases and J dropped 3 bases, with 8 bases sitting between them. CDR3 nucleotides: TGTGCCAGCAGTTTAAGCGACCGCTACAATGAGCAGTTCTTC. It is translated as CASSLSDRYNEQFF.